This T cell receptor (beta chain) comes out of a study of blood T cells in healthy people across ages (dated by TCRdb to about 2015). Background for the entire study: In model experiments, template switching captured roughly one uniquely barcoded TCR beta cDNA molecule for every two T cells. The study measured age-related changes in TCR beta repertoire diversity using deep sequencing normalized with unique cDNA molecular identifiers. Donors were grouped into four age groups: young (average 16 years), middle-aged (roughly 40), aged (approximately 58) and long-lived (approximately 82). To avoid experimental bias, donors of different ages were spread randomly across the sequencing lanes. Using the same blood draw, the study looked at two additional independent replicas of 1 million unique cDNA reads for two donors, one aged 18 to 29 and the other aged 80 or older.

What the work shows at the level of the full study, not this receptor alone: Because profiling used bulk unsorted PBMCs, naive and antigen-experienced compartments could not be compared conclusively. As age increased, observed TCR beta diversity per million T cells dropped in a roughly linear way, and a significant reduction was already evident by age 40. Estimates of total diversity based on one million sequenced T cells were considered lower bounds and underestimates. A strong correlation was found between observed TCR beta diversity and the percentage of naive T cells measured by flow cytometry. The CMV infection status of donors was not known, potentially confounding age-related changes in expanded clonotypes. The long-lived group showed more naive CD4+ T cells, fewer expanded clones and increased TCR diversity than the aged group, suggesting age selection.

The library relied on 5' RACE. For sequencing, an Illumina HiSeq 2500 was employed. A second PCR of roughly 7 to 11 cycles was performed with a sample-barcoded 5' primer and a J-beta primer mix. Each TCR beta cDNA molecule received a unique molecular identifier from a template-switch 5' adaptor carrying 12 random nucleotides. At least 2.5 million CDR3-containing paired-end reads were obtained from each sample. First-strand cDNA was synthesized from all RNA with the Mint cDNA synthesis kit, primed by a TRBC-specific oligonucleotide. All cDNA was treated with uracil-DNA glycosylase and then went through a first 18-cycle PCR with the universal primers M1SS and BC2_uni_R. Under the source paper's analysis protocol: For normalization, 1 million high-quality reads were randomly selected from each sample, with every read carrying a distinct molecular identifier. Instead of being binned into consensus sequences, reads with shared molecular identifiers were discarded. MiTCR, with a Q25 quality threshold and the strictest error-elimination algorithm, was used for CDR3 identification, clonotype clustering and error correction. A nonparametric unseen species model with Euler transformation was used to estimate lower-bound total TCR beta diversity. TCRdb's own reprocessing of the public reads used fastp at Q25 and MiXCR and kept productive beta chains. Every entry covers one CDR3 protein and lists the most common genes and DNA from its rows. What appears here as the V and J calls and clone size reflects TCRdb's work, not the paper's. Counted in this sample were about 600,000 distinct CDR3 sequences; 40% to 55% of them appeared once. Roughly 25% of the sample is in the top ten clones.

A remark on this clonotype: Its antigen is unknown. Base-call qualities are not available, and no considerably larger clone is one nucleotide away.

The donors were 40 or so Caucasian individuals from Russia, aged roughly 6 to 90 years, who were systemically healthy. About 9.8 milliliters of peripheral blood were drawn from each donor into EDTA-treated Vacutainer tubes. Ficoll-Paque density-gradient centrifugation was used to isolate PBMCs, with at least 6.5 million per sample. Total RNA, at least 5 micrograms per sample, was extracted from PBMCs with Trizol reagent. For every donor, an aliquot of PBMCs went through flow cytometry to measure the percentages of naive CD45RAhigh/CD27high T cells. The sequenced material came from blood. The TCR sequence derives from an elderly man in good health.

The CDR3 is CASSVSGYTEAFF. At the DNA level, the sequence is TGTGCCAGCAGTGTGTCGGGTTACACTGAAGCTTTCTTT. This receptor chain uses TRBV28 and TRBJ1-1; there is no confident call for the D gene. CDR1 and CDR2, per the germline V gene, are MDHEN and SYDVKM. V gives up 5 bases and J gives up 3 bases, and the segment between their germline ends measures 10 bases. From the cysteine through the phenylalanine, the CDR3 covers 13 amino acids. The retained sequence is limited to the CDR3, 39 bases, with the frame set at the first base.